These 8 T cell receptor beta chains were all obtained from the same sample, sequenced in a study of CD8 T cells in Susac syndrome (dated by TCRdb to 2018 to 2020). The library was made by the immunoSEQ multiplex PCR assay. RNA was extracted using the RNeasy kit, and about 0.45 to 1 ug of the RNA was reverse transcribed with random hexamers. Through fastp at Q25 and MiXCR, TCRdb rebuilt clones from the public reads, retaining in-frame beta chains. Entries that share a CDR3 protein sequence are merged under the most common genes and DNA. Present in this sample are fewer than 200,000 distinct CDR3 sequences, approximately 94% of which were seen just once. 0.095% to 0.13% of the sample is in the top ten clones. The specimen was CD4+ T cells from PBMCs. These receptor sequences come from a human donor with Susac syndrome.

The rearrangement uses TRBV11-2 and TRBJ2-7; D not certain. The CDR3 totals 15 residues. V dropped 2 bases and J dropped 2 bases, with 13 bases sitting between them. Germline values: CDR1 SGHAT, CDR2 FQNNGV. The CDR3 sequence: CASSLLLDRPYEQYF. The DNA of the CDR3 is TGTGCCAGCAGCTTACTGTTGGACCGCCCCTACGAGCAGTACTTC. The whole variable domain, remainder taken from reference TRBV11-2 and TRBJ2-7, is EAGVAQSPRYKIIEKRQSVAFWCNPISGHATLYWYQQILGQGPKLLIQFQNNGVVDDSQLPKDRFSAERLKGVDSTLKIQPAKLEDSAVYLCASSLLLDRPYEQYFGPGTRLTVT.

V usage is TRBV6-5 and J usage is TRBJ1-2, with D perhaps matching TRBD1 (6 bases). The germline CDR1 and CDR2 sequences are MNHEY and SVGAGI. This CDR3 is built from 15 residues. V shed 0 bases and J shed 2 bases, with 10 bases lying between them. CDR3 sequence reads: CASSYSFTGNYGYTF. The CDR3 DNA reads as TGTGCCAGCAGTTACTCCTTCACAGGGAACTATGGCTACACCTTC.

The DNA for the CDR3 is TGCAGTGCTGGGGGCACAGCGAACACCGGGGAGCTGTTTTTT. Its protein product is CSAGGTANTGELFF. This rearrangement joins TRBV20-1 to TRBJ2-2, with D possibly being TRBD1 (6 bases). Germline CDR1 and CDR2: DFQATT and SNEGSKA (reference sequence). Trimming removed 5 bases from V and 0 bases from J, with 10 bases in between. The CDR3 loop spans 14 amino acids.

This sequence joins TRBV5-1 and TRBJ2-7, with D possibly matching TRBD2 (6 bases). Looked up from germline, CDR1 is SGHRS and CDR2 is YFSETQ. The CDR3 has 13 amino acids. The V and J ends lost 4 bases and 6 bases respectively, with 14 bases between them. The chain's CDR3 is CASSVRGAGEQYF. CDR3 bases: TGCGCCAGCAGCGTTCGCGGGGCGGGCGAGCAGTACTTC.

The CDR3 loop reads CASSLSPPGEKLFF. The CDR3 nucleotides are TGTGCCAGCAGTTTAAGCCCCCCCGGGGAAAAACTGTTTTTT. This chain joins TRBV27 and TRBJ1-4, with D uncertain. CDR1 and CDR2 from the germline V gene are MNHEY and SMNVEV (reference sequence). The CDR3 has 14 amino acids. V was clipped by 2 bases and J by 8 bases, with 12 bases between them.

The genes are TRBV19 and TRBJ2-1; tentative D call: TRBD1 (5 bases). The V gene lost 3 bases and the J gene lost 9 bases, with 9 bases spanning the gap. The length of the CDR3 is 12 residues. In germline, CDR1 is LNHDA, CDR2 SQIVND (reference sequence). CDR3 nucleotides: TGTGCCAGTAGTATCGCAGGGTTTGAGCAGTTCTTC. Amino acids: CASSIAGFEQFF. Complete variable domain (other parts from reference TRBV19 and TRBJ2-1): DGGITQSPKYLFRKEGQNVTLSCEQNLNHDAMYWYRQDPGQGLRLIYYSQIVNDFQKGDIAEGYSVSREKKESFPLTVTSAQKNPTAFYLCASSIAGFEQFFGPGTRLTVL.

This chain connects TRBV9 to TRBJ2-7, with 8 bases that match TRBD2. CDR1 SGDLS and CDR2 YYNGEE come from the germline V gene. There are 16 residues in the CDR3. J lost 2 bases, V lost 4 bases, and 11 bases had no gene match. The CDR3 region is CASSSETGLGTYEQYF. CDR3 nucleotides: TGTGCCAGCAGCTCTGAGACGGGACTAGGTACCTACGAGCAGTACTTC. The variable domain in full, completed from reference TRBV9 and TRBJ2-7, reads DSGVTQTPKHLITATGQRVTLRCSPRSGDLSVYWYQQSLDQGLQFLIQYYNGEERAKGNILERFSAQQFPDLHSELNLSSLELGDSALYFCASSSETGLGTYEQYFGPGTRLTVT.

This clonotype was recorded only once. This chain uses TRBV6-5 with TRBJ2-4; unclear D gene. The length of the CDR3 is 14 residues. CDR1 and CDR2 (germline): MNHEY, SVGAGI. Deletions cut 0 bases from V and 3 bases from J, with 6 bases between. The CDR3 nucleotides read TGTGCCAGCAGTTACTCGAGCGTCAAAAACATTCAGTACTTC. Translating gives CASSYSSVKNIQYF.